Listed below are T cell receptor beta chains from one sample, sequenced in a study of blood T cells in healthy people across ages. TCRdb passed the 5' RACE reads through MiXCR, listing each CDR3 protein once. The table lists about 1.8 million distinct CDR3 sequences, 40% to 55% of them singletons. Sequencing was done on a sample of blood. The receptors were gathered from a woman aged 40 to 49 in good health. Each CDR3 is given with its conserved first and last residue. The order of the fields is V gene, clone size, J gene, D gene, CDR3 DNA, CDR3 protein. A D gene is named only where the DNA matches it firmly. Size values are once, few and many counts, or a class for expanded clones, and some rows have none.

v_call: TRBV11-1
clone_size: few
j_call: TRBJ1-2
d_call: -
cdr3_nt: TGTGCCAGCAGCAGAGCCCAGTCTCTATTTGGCTACACCTTC
cdr3_aa: CASSRAQSLFGYTF

v_call: TRBV4-2
clone_size: few
j_call: TRBJ2-5
d_call: TRBD2
cdr3_nt: TGTGCCAGCAGCCAAGACCCTAGCGGGGGGCTAGGAGAGACCCAGTACTTC
cdr3_aa: CASSQDPSGGLGETQYF

v_call: TRBV21-1
clone_size: -
j_call: TRBJ2-5
d_call: -
cdr3_nt: TGTGCCAGCAGTGGACATACCGGGACAGGGCATGTCTTGGGTCACCAAGAGACCCAGTACTTC
cdr3_aa: CASSGHTGTGHVLGHQETQYF

v_call: TRBV19
clone_size: -
j_call: TRBJ2-5
d_call: -
cdr3_nt: TGTGCCAGTAAAGTTGGTGGGGGAGAGACCCAGTACTTC
cdr3_aa: CASKVGGGETQYF

v_call: TRBV20-1
clone_size: -
j_call: TRBJ2-5
d_call: -
cdr3_nt: TGCAGTGCTTGCCCAGATACTGAGTGGCGCGGGACCCAGTACTTC
cdr3_aa: CSACPDTEWRGTQYF

v_call: TRBV28
clone_size: -
j_call: TRBJ1-2
d_call: TRBD1
cdr3_nt: TGTGCCAGCAGTTCCTCCGGGACAGATAACTATGGCTACACCTTC
cdr3_aa: CASSSSGTDNYGYTF

v_call: TRBV10-3
clone_size: -
j_call: TRBJ2-3
d_call: TRBD2
cdr3_nt: TGTGCCATCTCCCTAGCGGGCCCAGATACGCAGTATTTT
cdr3_aa: CAISLAGPDTQYF

v_call: TRBV7-9
clone_size: -
j_call: TRBJ2-5
d_call: TRBD1
cdr3_nt: TGTGCCAGCAGCCTAACCCAGGGGGCGGAAGAGACCCAGTACTTC
cdr3_aa: CASSLTQGAEETQYF

v_call: TRBV27
clone_size: -
j_call: TRBJ1-6
d_call: TRBD1
cdr3_nt: TGTGCCAGCAGTCCCACGGGACAGTATAATTCACCCCTCCACTTT
cdr3_aa: CASSPTGQYNSPLHF

v_call: TRBV24-1
clone_size: -
j_call: TRBJ2-1
d_call: -
cdr3_nt: TGTGCCACCAGCGACTGGGGCGATGAGCAGTTCTTC
cdr3_aa: CATSDWGDEQFF

v_call: TRBV7-2
clone_size: few
j_call: TRBJ1-6
d_call: -
cdr3_nt: TGTGCCAGCAGCTCTTCCCCCGGAACATGGAACTCACCCCTCCACTTT
cdr3_aa: CASSSSPGTWNSPLHF

v_call: TRBV11-2
clone_size: few
j_call: TRBJ2-3
d_call: -
cdr3_nt: TGTGCCAGCAGCATAACCGCGACCCGCACAGATACGCAGTATTTT
cdr3_aa: CASSITATRTDTQYF

v_call: TRBV4-3
clone_size: -
j_call: TRBJ2-7
d_call: -
cdr3_nt: TGCGCCAGCAGCCAAGTTAGGACGGAGTCCTACGAGCAGTACTTC
cdr3_aa: CASSQVRTESYEQYF

v_call: TRBV7-2
clone_size: -
j_call: TRBJ2-3
d_call: TRBD1
cdr3_nt: TGTGCCAGCAGCCCGAGGACAGGGGGGCCGGACACAGATACGCAGTATTTT
cdr3_aa: CASSPRTGGPDTDTQYF

v_call: TRBV6-2/TRBV6-3
clone_size: few
j_call: TRBJ2-1
d_call: TRBD2
cdr3_nt: TGTGCCAGCAGTTACCCTGGACTAGCGGATCGACGGTTCTTC
cdr3_aa: CASSYPGLADRRFF

v_call: TRBV24-1
clone_size: -
j_call: TRBJ2-1
d_call: -
cdr3_nt: TGTGCCACCAGTGATTTGGGCAGGGGCAATGAGCAGTTCTTC
cdr3_aa: CATSDLGRGNEQFF

v_call: TRBV7-3
clone_size: -
j_call: TRBJ1-6
d_call: -
cdr3_nt: TGTGCCAGCAGCTTAGGGGGGCCAAATTCACCCCTCCACTTT
cdr3_aa: CASSLGGPNSPLHF

v_call: TRBV15
clone_size: -
j_call: TRBJ2-3
d_call: -
cdr3_nt: TGTGCCACCAGCAGGGACGGGTATAGCACAGATACGCAGTATTTT
cdr3_aa: CATSRDGYSTDTQYF

v_call: TRBV6-2/TRBV6-3
clone_size: -
j_call: TRBJ2-7
d_call: -
cdr3_nt: TGTGCCAGCAGTACCAAGGGCCTCCAGCCTAGATACGAGCAGTACTTC
cdr3_aa: CASSTKGLQPRYEQYF

v_call: TRBV6-2/TRBV6-3
clone_size: -
j_call: TRBJ2-7
d_call: -
cdr3_nt: TGTGCCAGCAACTGGACGGGCCTCTCCTACGAGCAGTACTTC
cdr3_aa: CASNWTGLSYEQYF

v_call: TRBV28
clone_size: few
j_call: TRBJ2-3
d_call: -
cdr3_nt: TGTGCCAGCAGTTTTAATAGTCGGGGCGGCGTGGATACGCAGTATTTT
cdr3_aa: CASSFNSRGGVDTQYF

v_call: TRBV20-1
clone_size: few
j_call: TRBJ1-2
d_call: TRBD1
cdr3_nt: TGCAGTGCTCGGATTACAGGGGGCGCGGGCTATGGCTACACCTTC
cdr3_aa: CSARITGGAGYGYTF

v_call: TRBV7-6
clone_size: -
j_call: TRBJ2-7
d_call: -
cdr3_nt: TGTGCCAGCAGCTTATTTGGGACTGAGGACTCCTACGAGCAGTACTTC
cdr3_aa: CASSLFGTEDSYEQYF

v_call: TRBV7-2
clone_size: once
j_call: TRBJ2-3
d_call: TRBD2
cdr3_nt: TGTGCCAGCAGCTTAGATGAAGCGGGGGGGCCGGGAGATACGCAGTATTTT
cdr3_aa: CASSLDEAGGPGDTQYF